This TCR beta chain was observed in a study of shared clonotypes between healthy human individuals. Clones were sequenced by immunoSEQ multiplex PCR, and TCRdb holds only the in-frame ones, with some missing. The table includes around 1.1 million clones, 78% detected once. A note on this clone: Its antigen is still unknown.

Broader study findings: Sharing across four donors was seen in 4.5% to 6.5% of naive CD4 clonotypes. Rarefaction demonstrated incomplete sorted-subset sequencing despite large depth. Against clonotypes common to all four donors, non-shared ones had lower generation probabilities.

Subsets obtained from CD4+ cells comprised CD45RA+ naive and CD45RA-negative memory cells. The sequence came from a man between 18 and 29 years old in good health. Some clones in this sample may be carry-over from other donors' samples. The specimen was memory CD4+ T cells from PBMCs. Subset here: CD45RA-negative fraction.

The CDR3 protein is CASSPSVRGGELFF. Here the CDR3 DNA reads TGTGCCAGCAGCCCCTCCGTGCGGGGCGGGGAGCTGTTTTTT. The rearrangement links TRBV7-7 to TRBJ2-2; D possibly corresponds to TRBD2 (6 bases). The length of the CDR3 is 14 residues. The germline V gene has CDR1 SSHAT and CDR2 FNYEAQ (reference sequence). V gave up 5 bases and J gave up 7 bases, with 14 bases separating them.